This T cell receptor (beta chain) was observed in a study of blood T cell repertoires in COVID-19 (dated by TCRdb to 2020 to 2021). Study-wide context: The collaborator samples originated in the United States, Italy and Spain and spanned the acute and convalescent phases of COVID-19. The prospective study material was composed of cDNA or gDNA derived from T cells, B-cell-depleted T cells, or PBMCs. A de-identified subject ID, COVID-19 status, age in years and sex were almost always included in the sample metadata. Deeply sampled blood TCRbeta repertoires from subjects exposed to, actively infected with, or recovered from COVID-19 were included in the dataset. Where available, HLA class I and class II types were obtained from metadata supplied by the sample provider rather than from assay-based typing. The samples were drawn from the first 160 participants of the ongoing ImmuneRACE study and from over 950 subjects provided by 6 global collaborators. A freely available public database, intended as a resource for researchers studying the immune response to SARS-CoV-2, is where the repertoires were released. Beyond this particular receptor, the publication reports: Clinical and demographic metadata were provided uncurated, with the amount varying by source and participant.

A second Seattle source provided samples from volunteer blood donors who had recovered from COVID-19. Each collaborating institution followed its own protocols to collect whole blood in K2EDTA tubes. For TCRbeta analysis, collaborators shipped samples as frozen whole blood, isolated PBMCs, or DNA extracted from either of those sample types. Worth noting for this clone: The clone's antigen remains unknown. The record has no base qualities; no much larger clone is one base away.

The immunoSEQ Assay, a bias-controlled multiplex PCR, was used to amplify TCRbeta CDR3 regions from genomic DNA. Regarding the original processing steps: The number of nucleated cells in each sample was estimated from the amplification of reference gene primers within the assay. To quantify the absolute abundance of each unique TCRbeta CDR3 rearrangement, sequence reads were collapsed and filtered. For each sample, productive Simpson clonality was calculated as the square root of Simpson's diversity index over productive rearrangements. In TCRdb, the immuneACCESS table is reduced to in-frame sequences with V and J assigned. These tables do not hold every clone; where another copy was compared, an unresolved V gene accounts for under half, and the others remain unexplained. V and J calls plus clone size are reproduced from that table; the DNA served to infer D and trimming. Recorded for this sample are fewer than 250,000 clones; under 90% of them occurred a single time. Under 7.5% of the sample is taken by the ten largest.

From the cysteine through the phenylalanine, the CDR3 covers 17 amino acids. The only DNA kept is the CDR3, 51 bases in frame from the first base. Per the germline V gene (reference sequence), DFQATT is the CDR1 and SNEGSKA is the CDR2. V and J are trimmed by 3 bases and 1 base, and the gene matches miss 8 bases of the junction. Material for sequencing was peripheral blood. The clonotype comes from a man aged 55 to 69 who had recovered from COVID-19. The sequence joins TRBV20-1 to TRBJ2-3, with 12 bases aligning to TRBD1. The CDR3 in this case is CSASGTGGVGGTDTQYF. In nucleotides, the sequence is TGCAGTGCTAGTGGGACAGGGGGCGTAGGGGGCACAGATACGCAGTATTTT.